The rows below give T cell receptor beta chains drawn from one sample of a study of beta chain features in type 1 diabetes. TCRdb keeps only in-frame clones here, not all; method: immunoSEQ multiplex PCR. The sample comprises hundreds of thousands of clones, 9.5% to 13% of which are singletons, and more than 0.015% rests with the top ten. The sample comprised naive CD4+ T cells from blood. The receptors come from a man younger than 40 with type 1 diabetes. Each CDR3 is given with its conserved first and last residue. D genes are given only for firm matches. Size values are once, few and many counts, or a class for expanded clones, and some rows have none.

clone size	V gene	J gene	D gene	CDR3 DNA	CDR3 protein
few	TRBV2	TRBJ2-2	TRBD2	TGTGCCAGCAGTGAAGCACCCAGCGGGGGTCCCACCGGGGAGCTGTTTTTT	CASSEAPSGGPTGELFF
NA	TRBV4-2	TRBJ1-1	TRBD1	TGTGCCAGCAGCCTATCAGGGACAGCGAACACTGAAGCTTTCTTT	CASSLSGTANTEAFF
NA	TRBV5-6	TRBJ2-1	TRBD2	TGTGCCAGCAGCTTGCGGGGGGGGAATGAGCAGTTCTTC	CASSLRGGNEQFF
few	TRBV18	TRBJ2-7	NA	TGTGCCAGCTCACCGCAGGAACCCTACGAGCAGTACTTC	CASSPQEPYEQYF
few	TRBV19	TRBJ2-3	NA	TGTGCCAGTAGCCGGGACACAGATACGCAGTATTTT	CASSRDTDTQYF
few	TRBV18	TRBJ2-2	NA	TGTGCCAGCTCACCTTACGCCAGGGGTTCGACCGGGGAGCTGTTTTTT	CASSPYARGSTGELFF
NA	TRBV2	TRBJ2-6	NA	TGTGCCAGCAGTTCCCGCTCTGGGGCCAACGTCCTGACTTTC	CASSSRSGANVLTF
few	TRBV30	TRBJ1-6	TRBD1	TGTGCCTGGAGAGAGGCGGGACAGCCTAATTCACCCCTCCACTTT	CAWREAGQPNSPLHF
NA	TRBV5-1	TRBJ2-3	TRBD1	TGCGCCAGCAGCTCACCTACAGGGGGAGTTTGGACAGATACGCAGTATTTT	CASSSPTGGVWTDTQYF
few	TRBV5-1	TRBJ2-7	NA	TGCGCCAGCAGCTTGGGTCCCCAGGGCTCCTACGAGCAGTACTTC	CASSLGPQGSYEQYF
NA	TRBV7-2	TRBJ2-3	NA	TGTGCCAGCAGCCCCAGTAAGGGAGTCACAGATACGCAGTATTTT	CASSPSKGVTDTQYF
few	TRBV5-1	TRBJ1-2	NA	TGCGCCAGCAGCGGGGACACCACGAGTTTC	CASSGDTTSF
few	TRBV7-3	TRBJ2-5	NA	TGTGCCAGCAGCTGGGGATTGGACACGAAAGAGACCCAGTACTTC	CASSWGLDTKETQYF
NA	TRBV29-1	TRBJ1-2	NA	TGCAGCGTTGTATTCCTTGTTACAGATGGCTACACCTTC	CSVVFLVTDGYTF
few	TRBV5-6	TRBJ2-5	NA	TGTGCCAGCAGCTTGGCTCTCCAGGAGACCCAGTACTTC	CASSLALQETQYF
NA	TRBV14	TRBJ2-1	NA	TGTGCCAGCAGCGAGGTAGCGGATTCCTACAATGAGCAGTTCTTC	CASSEVADSYNEQFF
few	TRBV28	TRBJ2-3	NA	TGTGCCAGCAATGGGGCCGGAGATACGCAGTATTTT	CASNGAGDTQYF
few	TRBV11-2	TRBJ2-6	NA	TGTGCCAGCAGGCTTAGTCCCTATGCTTCGGGAACCGGGGCCAACGTCCTGACTTTC	CASRLSPYASGTGANVLTF
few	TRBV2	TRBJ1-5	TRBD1	TGTGCCAGCAAGACAGGGAGAAATCAGCCCCAGCATTTT	CASKTGRNQPQHF
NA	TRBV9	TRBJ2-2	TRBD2	TGTGCCAGCAGCGCCTTTAGCGGGGGGTACACCGGGGAGCTGTTTTTT	CASSAFSGGYTGELFF
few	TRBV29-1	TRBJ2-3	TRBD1	TGCAGCGGCGGACAGGGGATGGATACGCAGTATTTT	CSGGQGMDTQYF
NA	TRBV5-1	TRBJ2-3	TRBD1	TGCGCCAGCAGCCAAGACAGGGGCACAGATACGCAGTATTTT	CASSQDRGTDTQYF
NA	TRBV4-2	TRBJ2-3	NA	TGTGCCAGCAGCCAATCTAGCTCAGATACGCAGTATTTT	CASSQSSSDTQYF
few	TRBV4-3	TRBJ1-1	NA	TGCGCCAGCAGCCGGGGCGGAGAGAACACTGAAGCTTTCTTT	CASSRGGENTEAFF
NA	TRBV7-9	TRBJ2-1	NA	TGTGCCAGCAGCATACAGGGTGGTGAGCAGTTCTTC	CASSIQGGEQFF